This T cell receptor beta chain was obtained from a study of T cell responses to AZD1222 COVID-19 vaccine. Study at large: Pooled samples include second doses given at about 4 or 12 weeks.

Whole-study results and caveats: Receipt of two AZD1222 doses was followed by a rise in Spike-specific TCR breadth and depth. After the peak T cell response, and only then, were repertoires sampled. Possibly, clonal diversity was underestimated; donors were largely white British and included more females.

Produced via immunoSEQ multiplex PCR; TCRdb's table is partial and in-frame only. The profile shows roughly 130,000 clones, roughly nine tenths of them singletons. Notes on this clone: The target antigen is unknown.

Germline CDR1 GTSNPN, CDR2 SVGIG (reference sequence). The CDR3 is made up of 13 amino acids. Trimming pared 5 bases from V and 2 bases from J, leaving 10 bases between. The rearrangement joins TRBV30 to TRBJ2-1; tentatively, D is TRBD1 (5 bases). This TCR derives from an adult in good health. This sample comprised peripheral blood, obtained on day 0 of AZD1222 vaccination. CDR3 loop: CAWADRTYNEQFF. CDR3 nucleotide sequence: TGTGCCTGGGCCGACAGAACCTACAATGAGCAGTTCTTC.